These 18 T cell receptor beta chains originate from one sample sequenced in a study of blood T cell repertoires in COVID-19. Generated by immunoSEQ multiplex PCR, the TCRdb table keeps only in-frame clones and is missing some. The sample includes approximately 200,000 clones, around 90% of them seen just once. The source material was PBMCs or T cells enriched from blood (not recorded which). Receptors were obtained from a man aged 25 to 40 in a cohort exposed to, infected with or recovered from COVID-19 (not recorded which).

This clone is a singleton in its sample. J is TRBJ2-7 and V is TRBV7-6, with 9 nucleotides matching TRBD1. This CDR3 is 14 amino acids long. The V gene's germline CDR1 is SGHVS and CDR2 FNYEAQ. The V segment lost 5 bases and the J segment 4 bases; nucleotides outside the gene matches: 6. DNA of the CDR3: TGTGCCAGCAGCCCCCCGGGACAGGGATACGAGCAGTACTTC. Protein product: CASSPPGQGYEQYF.

The chain uses TRBV14 and TRBJ1-3, with D perhaps matching TRBD1 (6 bases). The V end lost 4 bases, the J end lost 0 bases, and 16 bases lay between the germline ends. This CDR3 is built from 17 residues. Germline CDR1 is SGHDN and CDR2 is FVKESK. CDR3 DNA: TGTGCCAGCAGCCGCTACAGGGACCTGGTCTCTGGAAACACCATATATTTT. This codes for CASSRYRDLVSGNTIYF.

The chain recombines TRBV19 with TRBJ2-3; 7 nucleotides line up with TRBD2. With V trimmed by 4 bases and J by 4 bases, 14 bases remained unmatched. The CDR3 loop spans 17 amino acids. Germline values: CDR1 LNHDA, CDR2 SQIVND (reference sequence). The CDR3 sequence is CASSNGRGQTYADTQYF. DNA of the CDR3: TGTGCCAGTAGTAATGGGAGGGGCCAAACGTACGCAGATACGCAGTATTTT.

The genes are TRBV14 and TRBJ2-4; 11 bases are shared with TRBD2. The trim removed 1 base at V and 7 bases at J, leaving 0 bases unmatched. Per the germline V gene, CDR1 is SGHDN and CDR2 is FVKESK. The CDR3 is made up of 14 amino acids. This CDR3 reads CASSQVAGGNIQYF. CDR3 bases: TGTGCCAGCAGCCAAGTAGCGGGAGGGAACATTCAGTACTTC. Drawing the rest from reference TRBV14 and TRBJ2-4, the complete variable domain is EAGVTQFPSHSVIEKGQTVTLRCDPISGHDNLYWYRRVMGKEIKFLLHFVKESKQDESGMPNNRFLAERTGGTYSTLKVQPAELEDSGVYFCASSQVAGGNIQYFGAGTRLSVL.

The V gene is TRBV9, the J gene TRBJ2-1; D gene uncertain. CDR1 is SGDLS, CDR2 YYNGEE, per germline. The CDR3 totals 13 residues. V was trimmed by 1 base and J by 9 bases, leaving 11 bases between them. The CDR3 DNA reads TGTGCCAGCAGCGTACACGGGTACCCTGAGCAGTTCTTC. This gives the protein CASSVHGYPEQFF.

This rearrangement joins TRBV7-2 to TRBJ1-6; 8 bases align to TRBD1. The germline V gene encodes CDR1 SGHTA and CDR2 FQGNSA. This CDR3 contains 16 residues. With V trimmed by 5 bases and J by 7 bases, 10 bases remained unmatched. CDR3 sequence reads: CASSTNRGGRNSPLHF. In DNA form, the CDR3 reads TGTGCCAGCAGCACAAACAGGGGGGGCCGGAATTCACCCCTCCACTTT.

The rearrangement links TRBV5-1 to TRBJ2-7; 7 positions match TRBD1. The CDR3 extends over 15 amino acids. Germline CDR1 and CDR2: SGHRS and YFSETQ. V shed 5 bases and J 3 bases; nucleotides not matched to a gene: 11. The CDR3 bases are TGCGCCAGCAGAGGGAACCGGGACAGAAACTACGAGCAGTACTTC. Its translation is CASRGNRDRNYEQYF. The whole variable domain, remainder taken from reference TRBV5-1 and TRBJ2-7, is KAGVTQTPRYLIKTRGQQVTLSCSPISGHRSVSWYQQTPGQGLQFLFEYFSETQRNKGNFPGRFSGRQFSNSRSEMNVSTLELGDSALYLCASRGNRDRNYEQYFGPGTRLTVT.

The chain is built from TRBV28 and TRBJ1-6; D might be TRBD1 (6 bases). The V end was cut by 1 base, the J end by 5 bases, with 15 bases between. The CDR3 runs to 17 residues. CDR1 MDHEN and CDR2 SYDVKM come from the germline V gene. CDR3: CASSLSNRAVDNSPLHF. The CDR3 DNA sequence: TGTGCCAGCAGTTTATCGAACAGGGCGGTAGATAATTCACCCCTCCACTTT.

The rearrangement uses TRBV7-8 and TRBJ2-7, with no clear D. Trimming took off 6 bases at V and 7 bases at J, with 10 bases between the two ends. The CDR3 spans 11 residues. Germline loops: CDR1 SGHVS, CDR2 FQNEAQ. Written as DNA, the CDR3 is TGTGCCAGCAGGCATGTGGAGGAGCAGTACTTC. This translates into CASRHVEEQYF.

The chain links TRBV11-1 to TRBJ1-2; 7 bases fit TRBD1. The germline gives CDR1 SGHAT, CDR2 FQDESV (reference sequence). CDR3 length equals 14 residues. With V trimmed by 5 bases and J by 2 bases, 5 bases remained unmatched. The CDR3 DNA reads as TGTGCCAGCAGCCGAGGGGGCTCGAACTATGGCTACACCTTC. As protein: CASSRGGSNYGYTF.

This chain connects TRBV10-1 to TRBJ1-1; D is unclear. Germline loops: CDR1 WNHNN, CDR2 SYGVQD (reference sequence). The CDR3 extends over 14 amino acids. V lost 2 bases and J lost 4, with 11 bases in between. DNA for the CDR3: TGCGCCAGCAGTGAGCTACTCGGAGGCACTGAAGCTTTCTTT. It is translated as CASSELLGGTEAFF.

This clone has just one count. This chain uses TRBV3-1 (or the pseudogene TRBV3-2) with TRBJ2-5; D is ambiguous. Germline CDR1 and CDR2: LGHDT and YNNKEL (reference sequence). The CDR3 is made up of 14 amino acids. V was clipped by 0 bases and J by 4 bases, with 9 bases between them. CDR3 amino acids: CASSQEPHGETQYF. Here the CDR3 DNA reads TGTGCCAGCAGCCAAGAGCCCCACGGAGAGACCCAGTACTTC.

V and J are TRBV28 and TRBJ2-7, with 11 bases fitting TRBD2. From germline, CDR1 is MDHEN and CDR2 SYDVKM. Germline trimming cut 6 bases from V and 3 bases from J; bases unmatched to any gene: 16. The CDR3 sequence is 18 residues long. Here the CDR3 DNA reads TGTGCCAGCAGATCAGTAGCGGGAGGGCCACAGGCGAGCTACGAGCAGTACTTC. Its translation is CASRSVAGGPQASYEQYF.

The chain links TRBV19 to TRBJ1-1; D remains unclear. The germline V gene encodes CDR1 LNHDA and CDR2 SQIVND (reference sequence). The V end was cut by 3 bases, the J end by 1 base, with 12 bases between. The CDR3 has 15 residues. The chain's CDR3 is CASSIGPSKNTEAFF. The CDR3 DNA sequence: TGTGCCAGTAGTATTGGCCCCTCAAAGAACACTGAAGCTTTCTTT.

This clone was observed once. The rearrangement joins TRBV27 to TRBJ1-4; a weak D match, TRBD1 (5 bases). The germline gives CDR1 MNHEY, CDR2 SMNVEV (reference sequence). Trimming took 1 base from V and 2 from J, leaving 11 bases between them. The CDR3 totals 16 residues. Written as DNA, the CDR3 is TGTGCCAGCAGTTTATATAGTGGGGCGACTAATGAAAAACTGTTTTTT. This encodes CASSLYSGATNEKLFF.

The rearrangement joins TRBV28 to TRBJ1-6; 10 nucleotides match TRBD1. J lost 5 bases, V lost 6 bases, and 4 bases had no gene match. Per germline, CDR1 MDHEN and CDR2 SYDVKM. The CDR3 covers 15 residues. CDR3 bases: TGTGCCAGCAGCATGACAGGGGGCGATAATTCACCCCTCCACTTT. It is translated as CASSMTGGDNSPLHF.

The CDR3 nucleotides are TGTGCCAGCAGTCCCACCGGGCTCGGGGGGCTTACCTACGAGCAGTACTTC. This codes for CASSPTGLGGLTYEQYF. V gene TRBV28 combines with J gene TRBJ2-7; a possible D gene is TRBD2 (7 bases). The CDR3 runs to 17 residues. Germline values: CDR1 MDHEN, CDR2 SYDVKM. Deletions cut 5 bases from V and 2 bases from J, with 22 bases between.

The V gene is TRBV4-1, the J gene TRBJ2-1; perhaps TRBD1 as D (6 bases). Germline V gene lookup returns CDR1 MGHRA and CDR2 YSYEKL. This CDR3 has 12 residues. V was cut by 3 bases and J by 10 bases, with 10 bases left in between. The CDR3 DNA reads as TGCGCCAGCAGCCACAGGGGCAGGGAGCAGTTCTTC. As protein: CASSHRGREQFF.